The clone carrying this T cell receptor (beta chain) was picked up one time. The CDR3 loop spans 13 amino acids. V shed 4 bases and J shed 10 bases, with 16 bases lying between them. Germline-derived CDR1 and CDR2 are LGHNA and YSLEER. Assay: immunoSEQ multiplex PCR; the TCRdb copy retains only in-frame clones and omits some. The table has roughly 100,000 clones, about nine tenths seen once; the top ten hold 0.45% to 0.5%. These data belong to a study of OX40 agonist ivuxolimab in advanced cancers. Material: CD4+ or CD8+ T cells sorted from blood, obtained in a trial of the OX40 agonist ivuxolimab. V is TRBV4-3 and J is TRBJ1-1; D unresolved. The clonotype originates from an adult with an advanced solid tumor such as melanoma, head and neck, liver or kidney cancer. In DNA, the CDR3 is TGCGCCAGCAGCCCAACGTTAAAAGCCTTAGCTTTCTTT. This sequence encodes CASSPTLKALAFF.